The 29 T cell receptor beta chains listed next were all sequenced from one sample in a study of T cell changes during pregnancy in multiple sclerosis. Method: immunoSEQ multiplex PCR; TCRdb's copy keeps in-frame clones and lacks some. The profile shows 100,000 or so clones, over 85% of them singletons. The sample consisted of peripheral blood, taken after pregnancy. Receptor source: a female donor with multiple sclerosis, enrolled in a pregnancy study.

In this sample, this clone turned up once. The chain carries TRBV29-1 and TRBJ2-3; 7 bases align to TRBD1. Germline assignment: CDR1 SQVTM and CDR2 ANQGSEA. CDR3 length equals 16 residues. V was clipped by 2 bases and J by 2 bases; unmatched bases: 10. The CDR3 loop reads CSVESPGQRYTDTQYF. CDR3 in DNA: TGCAGCGTTGAATCGCCGGGACAGAGGTACACAGATACGCAGTATTTT.

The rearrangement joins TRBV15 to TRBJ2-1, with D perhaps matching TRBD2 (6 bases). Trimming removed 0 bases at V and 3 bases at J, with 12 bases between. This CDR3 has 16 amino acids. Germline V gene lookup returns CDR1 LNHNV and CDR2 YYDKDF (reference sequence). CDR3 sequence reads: CATSREGSGRYNEQFF. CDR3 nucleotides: TGTGCCACCAGCAGAGAGGGCAGCGGGCGCTACAATGAGCAGTTCTTC.

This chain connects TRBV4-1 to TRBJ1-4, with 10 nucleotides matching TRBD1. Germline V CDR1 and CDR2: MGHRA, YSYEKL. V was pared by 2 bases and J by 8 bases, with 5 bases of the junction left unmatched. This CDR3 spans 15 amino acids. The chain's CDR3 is CASSQTGTGVEKLFF. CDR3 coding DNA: TGCGCCAGCAGCCAAACCGGGACAGGGGTAGAAAAACTGTTTTTT.

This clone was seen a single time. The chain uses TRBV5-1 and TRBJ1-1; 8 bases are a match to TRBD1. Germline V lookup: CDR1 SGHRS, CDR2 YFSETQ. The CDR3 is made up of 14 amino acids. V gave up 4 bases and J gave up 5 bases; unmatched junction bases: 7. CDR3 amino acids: CASSRSGGATEAFF. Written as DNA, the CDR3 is TGCGCCAGCAGCCGGTCAGGGGGCGCGACTGAAGCTTTCTTT.

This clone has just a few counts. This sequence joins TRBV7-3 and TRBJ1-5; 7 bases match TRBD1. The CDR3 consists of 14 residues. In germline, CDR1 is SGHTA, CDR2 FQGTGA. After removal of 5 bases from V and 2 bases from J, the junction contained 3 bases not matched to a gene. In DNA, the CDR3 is TGTGCCAGCAGCCCTACAGGGGGCAATCAGCCCCAGCATTTT. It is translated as CASSPTGGNQPQHF.

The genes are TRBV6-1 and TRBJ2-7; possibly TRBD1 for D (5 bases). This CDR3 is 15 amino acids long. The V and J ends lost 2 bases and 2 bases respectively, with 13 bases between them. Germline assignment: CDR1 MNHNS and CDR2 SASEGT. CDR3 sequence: CASSEPPDKAYEQYF. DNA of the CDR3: TGTGCCAGCAGTGAACCCCCGGACAAAGCCTACGAGCAGTACTTC.

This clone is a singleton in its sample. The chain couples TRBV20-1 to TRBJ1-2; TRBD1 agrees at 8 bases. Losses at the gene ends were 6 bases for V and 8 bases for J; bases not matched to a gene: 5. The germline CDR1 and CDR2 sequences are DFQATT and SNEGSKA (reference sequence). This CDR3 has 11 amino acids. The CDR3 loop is CSARQGRGYTF. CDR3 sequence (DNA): TGCAGTGCCCGACAGGGGCGAGGCTACACCTTC.

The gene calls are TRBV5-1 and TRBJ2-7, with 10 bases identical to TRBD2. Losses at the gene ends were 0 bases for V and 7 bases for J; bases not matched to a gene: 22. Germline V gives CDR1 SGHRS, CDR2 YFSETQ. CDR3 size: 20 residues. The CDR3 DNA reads TGCGCCAGCAGCTTGGCCTTAGGGTTTAGCGGGAGGTCTCCAGGGGGGGAGCAGTACTTC. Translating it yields CASSLALGFSGRSPGGEQYF.

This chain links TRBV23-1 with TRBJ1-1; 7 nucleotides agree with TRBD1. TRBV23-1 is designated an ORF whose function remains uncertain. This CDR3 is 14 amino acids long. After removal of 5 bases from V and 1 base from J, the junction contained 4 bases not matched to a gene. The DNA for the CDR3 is TGCGCCAGCAGTAGGGGGCAGGGGAACACTGAAGCTTTCTTT. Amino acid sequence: CASSRGQGNTEAFF.

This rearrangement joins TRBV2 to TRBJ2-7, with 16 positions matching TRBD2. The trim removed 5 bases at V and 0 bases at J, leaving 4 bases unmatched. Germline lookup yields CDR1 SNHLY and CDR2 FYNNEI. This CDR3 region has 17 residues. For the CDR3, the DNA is TGTGCCAGCAGTAGGGGACTAGCGGGAGGGGGCTCCTACGAGCAGTACTTC. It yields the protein CASSRGLAGGGSYEQYF.

The CDR3 coding sequence is TGTGCCAGCAGCTCGAGTTCAGGGTTTGGCTACACCTTC. It yields the protein CASSSSSGFGYTF. The chain recombines TRBV7-6 with TRBJ1-2; TRBD1 is a possible D gene (5 bases). CDR1 and CDR2 from the germline V gene are SGHVS and FNYEAQ. V shed 4 bases and J shed 7 bases, with 13 bases lying between them. The CDR3 covers 13 residues.

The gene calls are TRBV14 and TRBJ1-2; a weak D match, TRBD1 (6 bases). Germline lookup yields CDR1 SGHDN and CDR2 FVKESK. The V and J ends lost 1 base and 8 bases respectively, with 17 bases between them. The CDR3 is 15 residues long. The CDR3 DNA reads TGTGCCAGCAGCCAAGCCCTACGGACAGATTGGGGCTACACCTTC. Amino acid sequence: CASSQALRTDWGYTF.

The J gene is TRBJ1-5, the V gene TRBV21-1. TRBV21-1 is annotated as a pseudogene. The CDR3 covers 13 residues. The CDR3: CPSGGIGKQPQHF. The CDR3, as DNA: TGTCCGAGCGGGGGTATAGGAAAACAGCCCCAGCATTTT.

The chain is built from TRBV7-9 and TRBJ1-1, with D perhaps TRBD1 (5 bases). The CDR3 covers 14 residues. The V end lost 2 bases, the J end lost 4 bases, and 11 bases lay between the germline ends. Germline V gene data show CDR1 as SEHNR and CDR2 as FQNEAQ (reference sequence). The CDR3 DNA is TGTGCCAGCAGCTTAATCAGGGAGGCCACTGAAGCTTTCTTT. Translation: CASSLIREATEAFF.

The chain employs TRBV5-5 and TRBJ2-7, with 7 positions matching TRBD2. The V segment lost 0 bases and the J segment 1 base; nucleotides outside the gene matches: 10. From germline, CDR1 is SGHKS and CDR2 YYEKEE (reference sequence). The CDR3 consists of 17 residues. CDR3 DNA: TGTGCCAGCAGCTTGGCCGCAGTAGCGGGTGGTTCCTACGAGCAGTACTTC. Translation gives CASSLAAVAGGSYEQYF.

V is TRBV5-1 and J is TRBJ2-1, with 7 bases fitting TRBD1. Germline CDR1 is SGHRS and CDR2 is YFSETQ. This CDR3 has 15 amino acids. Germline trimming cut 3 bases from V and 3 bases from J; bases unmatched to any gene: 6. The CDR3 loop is CASSSTGTDYNEQFF. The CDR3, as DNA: TGCGCCAGCAGCTCGACCGGGACAGACTACAATGAGCAGTTCTTC.

CDR3 sequence (DNA): TGTGCCAGCAGCTTAGCACAGGGGAGTGGAATTTATCAGCCCCAGCATTTT. As protein: CASSLAQGSGIYQPQHF. The chain recombines TRBV7-9 with TRBJ1-5, with 7 bases lining up with TRBD1. J was trimmed by 5 bases and V by 0 bases; bases with no gene match: 10. This CDR3 is built from 17 residues. Germline values: CDR1 SEHNR, CDR2 FQNEAQ (reference sequence).

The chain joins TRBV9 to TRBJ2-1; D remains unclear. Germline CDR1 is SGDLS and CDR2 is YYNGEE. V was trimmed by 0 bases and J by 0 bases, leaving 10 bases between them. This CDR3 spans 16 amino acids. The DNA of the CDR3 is TGTGCCAGCAGCGTAGTCAGGTCGAGCTCCTACAATGAGCAGTTCTTC. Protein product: CASSVVRSSSYNEQFF.

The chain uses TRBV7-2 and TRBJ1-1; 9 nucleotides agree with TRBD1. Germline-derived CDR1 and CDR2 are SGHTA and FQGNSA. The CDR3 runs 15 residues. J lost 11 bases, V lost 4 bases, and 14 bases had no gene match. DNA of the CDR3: TGTGCCAGCAGCTCACCTACCGGGACAGGGATTCGCGCTTTCTTT. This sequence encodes CASSSPTGTGIRAFF.

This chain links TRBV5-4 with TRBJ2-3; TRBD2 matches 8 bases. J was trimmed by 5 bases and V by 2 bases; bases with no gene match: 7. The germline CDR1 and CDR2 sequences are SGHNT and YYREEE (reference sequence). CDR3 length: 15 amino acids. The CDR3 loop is CASSLVPGGGDTQYF. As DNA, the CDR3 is TGTGCCAGCAGCTTAGTGCCGGGAGGGGGAGATACGCAGTATTTT.

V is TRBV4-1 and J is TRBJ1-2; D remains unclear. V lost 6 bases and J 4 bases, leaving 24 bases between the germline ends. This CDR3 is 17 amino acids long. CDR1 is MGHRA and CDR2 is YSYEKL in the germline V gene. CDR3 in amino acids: CASRREGDAAMIYGYTF. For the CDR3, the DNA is TGCGCCAGCAGACGAGAAGGAGATGCCGCTATGATCTATGGCTACACCTTC.

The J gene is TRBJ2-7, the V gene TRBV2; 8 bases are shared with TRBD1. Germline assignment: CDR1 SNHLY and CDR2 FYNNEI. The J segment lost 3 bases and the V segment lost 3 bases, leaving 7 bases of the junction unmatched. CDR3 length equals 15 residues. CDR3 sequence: CASSERTGRFYEQYF. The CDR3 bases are TGTGCCAGCAGTGAGCGGACAGGGCGGTTCTACGAGCAGTACTTC.

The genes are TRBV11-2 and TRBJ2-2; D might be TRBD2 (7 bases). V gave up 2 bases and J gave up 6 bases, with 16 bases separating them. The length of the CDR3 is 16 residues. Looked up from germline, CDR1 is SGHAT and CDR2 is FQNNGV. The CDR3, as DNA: TGTGCCAGCAGCTTACAGTTGGGGGGGGGCCCCGGGGAGCTGTTTTTT. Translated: CASSLQLGGGPGELFF.

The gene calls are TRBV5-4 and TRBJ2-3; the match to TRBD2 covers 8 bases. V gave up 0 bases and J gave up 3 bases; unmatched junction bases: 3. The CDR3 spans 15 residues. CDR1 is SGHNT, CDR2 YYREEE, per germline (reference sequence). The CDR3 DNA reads TGTGCCAGCAGCTTGGCGGTAGCGGGGACAGATACGCAGTATTTT. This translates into CASSLAVAGTDTQYF.

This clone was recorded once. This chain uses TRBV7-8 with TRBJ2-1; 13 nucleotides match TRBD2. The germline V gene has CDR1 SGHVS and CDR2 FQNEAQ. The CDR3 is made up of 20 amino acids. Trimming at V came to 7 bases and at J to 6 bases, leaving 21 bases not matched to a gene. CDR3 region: CASNTYGLAGDLIEVNEQFF. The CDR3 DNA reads TGTGCCAGCAACACCTATGGACTAGCGGGAGATCTCATTGAAGTCAATGAGCAGTTCTTC.

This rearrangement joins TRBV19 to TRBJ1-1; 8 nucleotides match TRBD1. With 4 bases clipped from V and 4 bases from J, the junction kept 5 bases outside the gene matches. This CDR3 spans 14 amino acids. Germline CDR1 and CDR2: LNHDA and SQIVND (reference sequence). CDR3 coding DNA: TGTGCCAGTAGTACCTCAGGGGGCCCCACTGAAGCTTTCTTT. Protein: CASSTSGGPTEAFF.

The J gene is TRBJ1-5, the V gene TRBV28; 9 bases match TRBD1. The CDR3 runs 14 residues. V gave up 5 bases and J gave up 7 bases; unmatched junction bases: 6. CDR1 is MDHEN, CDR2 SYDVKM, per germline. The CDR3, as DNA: TGTGCCAGCAGTGCTACAGGGGGCGCACAGCCCCAGCATTTT. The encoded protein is CASSATGGAQPQHF.

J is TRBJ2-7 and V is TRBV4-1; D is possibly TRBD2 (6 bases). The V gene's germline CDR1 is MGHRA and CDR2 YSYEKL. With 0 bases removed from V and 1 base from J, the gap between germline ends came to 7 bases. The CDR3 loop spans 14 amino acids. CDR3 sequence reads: CASSQDAGSYEQYF. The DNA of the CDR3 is TGCGCCAGCAGCCAAGATGCGGGATCCTACGAGCAGTACTTC.

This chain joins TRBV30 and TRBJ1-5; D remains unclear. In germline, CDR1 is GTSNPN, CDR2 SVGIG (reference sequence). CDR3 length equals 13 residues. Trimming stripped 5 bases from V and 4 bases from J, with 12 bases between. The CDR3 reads CAWSGGPNQPQHF. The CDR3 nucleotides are TGTGCCTGGTCAGGAGGGCCTAATCAGCCCCAGCATTTT.